This T cell receptor beta chain was identified in a study of control samples from healthy donors and cancer patients (dated by TCRdb to about 2020). Libraries were built with the immunoSEQ multiplex PCR assay. Sourced from immuneACCESS, this table was stored by TCRdb with only in-frame sequences that have V and J called. A share of the clones is absent; for the studies checked, an unresolved V gene accounts for under half, and the remainder has no known explanation. This sample comprises roughly 140,000 clones, nearly 95% of them detected only once. Around 2.5% of the sample is taken by the ten largest. Its CDR3 holds 21 amino acids, cysteine through phenylalanine. Only the CDR3 region is kept as DNA, spanning 63 bases read in frame from base 1. The CDR1 and CDR2 encoded by the germline V gene are SQVTM and ANQGSEA. Germline trimming amounts to 0 bases on V and 4 bases on J, with 23 as the count of junction bases outside the gene matches.

Concerning this clone: Its antigen target is currently unknown. No base qualities exist here, and no much larger clone lies one base off it.

This clonotype originated in a man between 50 and 59 years old in good health. Sample: blood. Here the chain combines TRBV29-1 and TRBJ2-3, and 9 junctional nucleotides match TRBD2. The CDR3: CSVEEVEASGIRMILADTQYF. The nucleotide sequence reads as follows: TGCAGCGTTGAAGAAGTAGAGGCTAGCGGGATTCGAATGATTCTTGCAGATACGCAGTATTTT.